This T cell receptor beta chain appears in the sequencing data of a study of cytomegalovirus exposure and HLA in healthy donors. Findings of the study overall: Being productive about 90% or about 30% of the time was typical of most TCR beta V segments in an earlier analysis. It was reportedly the case that the classifier diagnosed cytomegalovirus status with high specificity and sensitivity. Among the most significant clusters, several appeared linked to common viral pathogens in a later analysis. The study recorded 150 to 200 TCR beta chains that were cytomegalovirus-associated.

With respect to this clone: The antigen is unknown.

The length of the CDR3 is 16 residues. Deletions cut 2 bases from V and 0 bases from J, with 14 bases between. Germline V lookup: CDR1 KGHSH, CDR2 LQKENI. Researchers ran the PCR with 60 Vbeta and 13 Jbeta primers. Produced via immunoSEQ multiplex PCR; TCRdb's table is partial and in-frame only. The sample holds roughly 140,000 clones, 80% to 85% seen once. Sequencing was done on a sample of PBMCs. The clonotype originates from a male donor in good health and CMV-seronegative. This rearrangement joins TRBV18 to TRBJ2-7; D not resolved. CDR3 in amino acids: CASSPTRVLTSYEQYF. The CDR3 nucleotides read TGTGCCAGCTCACCAACACGGGTACTGACCTCCTACGAGCAGTACTTC. The variable domain in full, with the rest retrieved from reference TRBV18 and TRBJ2-7, is NAGVMQNPRHLVRRRGQEARLRCSPMKGHSHVYWYRQLPEEGLKFMVYLQKENIIDESGMPKERFSAEFPKEGPSILRIQQVVRGDSAAYFCASSPTRVLTSYEQYFGPGTRLTVT.